These T cell receptor beta chains were read from a single sample in a study of shared clonotypes between healthy human individuals. Libraries were prepared by immunoSEQ multiplex PCR; TCRdb keeps only in-frame clonotypes and omits some of them. This sample yields approximately 650,000 clones, of which around 95% are seen a single time; over 0.09% belongs to the top ten. The sample was naive CD8+ T cells sorted from blood. Receptors were obtained from a woman younger than 45 in good health. Each CDR3 is given with its conserved first and last residue. A D gene is named only where the DNA matches it firmly. The listing skips clone size in some rows; elsewhere it reads once, few, many or a size class.

J gene,V gene,D gene,clone size,CDR3 protein,CDR3 DNA
TRBJ2-7,TRBV27,NA,NA,CASSSTDSYEQYF,TGTGCCAGCAGTTCGACTGATTCCTACGAGCAGTACTTC
TRBJ1-4,TRBV29-1,NA,NA,CSVDESGDEKLFF,TGCAGCGTTGATGAGTCGGGGGATGAAAAACTGTTTTTT
TRBJ2-7,TRBV2,TRBD1,NA,CASQTVGQGLKGVLDEQYF,TGTGCCAGCCAAACGGTCGGACAGGGTCTTAAAGGTGTCTTGGACGAGCAGTACTTC
TRBJ2-1,TRBV19,TRBD2,NA,CASRRTSGEQFF,TGTGCCAGTAGACGGACTAGCGGTGAGCAGTTCTTC
TRBJ1-4,TRBV14,NA,NA,CASSQGRHNEKLFF,TGTGCCAGCAGTCAAGGGCGGCACAATGAAAAACTGTTTTTT
TRBJ2-7,TRBV27,TRBD1,NA,CASSFGTGTYEQYF,TGTGCCAGCAGTTTCGGGACAGGAACCTACGAGCAGTACTTC
TRBJ2-1,TRBV11-2,TRBD2,NA,CASSSFREVRFF,TGTGCCAGCAGCTCATTTCGGGAGGTTCGGTTCTTC
TRBJ2-5,TRBV6-5,NA,NA,CASSYVQGIGETQYF,TGTGCCAGCAGTTACGTCCAGGGGATCGGAGAGACCCAGTACTTC
TRBJ2-3,TRBV13,NA,NA,CASSSEVGLDADTQYF,TGTGCCAGCAGCTCCGAGGTGGGGCTAGACGCAGATACGCAGTATTTT
TRBJ1-2,TRBV5-6,TRBD1,NA,CASSLGQGAGYTF,TGTGCCAGCAGCTTAGGACAGGGAGCCGGCTACACCTTC
TRBJ2-7,TRBV27,NA,NA,CASSLMTGWEQYF,TGTGCCAGCAGTTTGATGACGGGCTGGGAGCAGTACTTC
TRBJ1-4,TRBV15,NA,NA,CATSRVRQNNEKLFF,TGTGCCACCAGCAGAGTCCGACAGAATAATGAAAAACTGTTTTTT
TRBJ2-1,TRBV28,NA,NA,CASEKTAQNEQFF,TGTGCCAGCGAAAAGACAGCGCAAAATGAGCAGTTCTTC
TRBJ1-1,TRBV7-9,NA,NA,CASSLGSVGNTEAFF,TGTGCCAGCAGCTTAGGAAGTGTCGGGAACACTGAAGCTTTCTTT
TRBJ1-2,TRBV5-4,TRBD1,NA,CASSFDRGSYGYTF,TGTGCCAGCAGCTTTGACAGGGGGAGCTATGGCTACACCTTC
TRBJ2-3,TRBV4-1,TRBD2,NA,CASSQDGLAGIEGSDTDTQYF,TGCGCCAGCAGCCAAGATGGGTTAGCGGGAATTGAAGGGTCGGACACAGATACGCAGTATTTT
TRBJ1-5,TRBV6-1,NA,NA,CASSESGAVQPQHF,TGTGCCAGCAGTGAAAGCGGTGCTGTTCAGCCCCAGCATTTT
TRBJ1-3,TRBV5-8,NA,NA,CASSSGLPFAGNTIYF,TGTGCCAGCAGCTCGGGTCTCCCCTTTGCAGGAAACACCATATATTTT
TRBJ2-5,TRBV5-1,NA,NA,CASSPNLGETQYF,TGCGCCAGCAGCCCAAACCTAGGAGAGACCCAGTACTTC
TRBJ1-5,TRBV10-3,NA,NA,CAISEPGDNQPQHF,TGTGCCATCAGTGAACCGGGGGACAATCAGCCCCAGCATTTT
TRBJ2-3,TRBV15,NA,NA,CATSRDRGRFTDTQYF,TGTGCCACCAGCAGAGATCGGGGGAGGTTCACAGATACGCAGTATTTT
TRBJ2-7,TRBV7-8,NA,NA,CASSFRQETGEQYF,TGTGCCAGCAGCTTCCGACAGGAGACGGGGGAGCAGTACTTC
TRBJ1-1,TRBV27,NA,NA,CASSFVGGDTEAFF,TGTGCCAGCAGTTTTGTTGGGGGGGACACTGAAGCTTTCTTT
TRBJ2-5,TRBV7-9,NA,NA,CASSLTTLQETQYF,TGTGCCAGCAGCTTAACGACGTTACAAGAGACCCAGTACTTC
TRBJ2-1,TRBV5-1,NA,NA,CASSTTRKTLYNEQFF,TGCGCCAGCAGCACAACCAGGAAAACCTTATACAATGAGCAGTTCTTC
TRBJ2-5,TRBV7-9,TRBD2,NA,CASSRSGRGQETQYF,TGTGCCAGCAGCCGCTCAGGGAGGGGACAAGAGACCCAGTACTTC
TRBJ2-7,TRBV6-5,NA,NA,CASSSSLGPYEQYF,TGTGCCAGCAGTTCCTCTCTGGGGCCCTACGAGCAGTACTTC
TRBJ2-7,TRBV19,NA,NA,CASSLGTITYEQYF,TGTGCCAGTAGTTTGGGGACAATAACCTACGAGCAGTACTTC
TRBJ1-2,TRBV6-5,NA,NA,CASSYSKGNYGYTF,TGTGCCAGCAGTTACTCGAAGGGAAACTATGGCTACACCTTC
TRBJ2-7,TRBV27,NA,NA,CASSYGKGIRGIHEQYF,TGTGCCAGCAGTTATGGAAAGGGCATACGGGGGATCCACGAGCAGTACTTC
TRBJ1-5,TRBV30,NA,once,CAWSGGYSNQPQHF,TGTGCCTGGAGTGGCGGGTACAGCAATCAGCCCCAGCATTTT
TRBJ2-7,TRBV15,TRBD1,NA,CATSRTDRGYDEQYF,TGTGCCACCAGCAGAACAGACAGGGGGTACGACGAGCAGTACTTC
TRBJ2-7,TRBV11-2,NA,NA,CASSPSYEQYF,TGTGCCAGCAGTCCGTCCTACGAGCAGTACTTC
TRBJ2-1,TRBV27,TRBD1,NA,CASSPGDRDNEQFF,TGTGCCAGCAGCCCCGGGGACAGAGACAATGAGCAGTTCTTC
TRBJ2-7,TRBV2,NA,NA,CASSEAEYEQYF,TGTGCCAGCAGTGAGGCCGAGTACGAGCAGTACTTC
TRBJ2-1,TRBV27,NA,NA,CASSLYPGDNEQFF,TGTGCCAGCAGTTTATACCCAGGGGACAATGAGCAGTTCTTC
TRBJ2-7,TRBV6-1,NA,NA,CASFSRAPYEQYF,TGTGCCAGCTTCTCAAGGGCCCCCTACGAGCAGTACTTC
TRBJ2-7,TRBV13,TRBD1,NA,CASSPGTGSYEQYF,TGTGCCAGCAGCCCCGGGACAGGCTCCTACGAGCAGTACTTC
TRBJ1-5,TRBV2,NA,NA,CASSASSYSNQPQHF,TGTGCCAGCAGTGCCTCGTCGTATAGCAATCAGCCCCAGCATTTT
TRBJ2-7,TRBV28,TRBD1,NA,CATQGASYEQYF,TGTGCCACCCAGGGGGCGAGCTACGAGCAGTACTTC
TRBJ2-3,TRBV7-8,TRBD2,once,CASSLAFSGGSTDTQYF,TGTGCCAGCAGCTTAGCGTTTTCGGGGGGTAGCACAGATACGCAGTATTTT
TRBJ2-5,TRBV28,TRBD2,few,CASSYLLGKLAGEVETQYF,TGTGCCAGCAGCTACCTCCTGGGCAAACTAGCGGGAGAGGTTGAGACCCAGTACTTC
TRBJ2-7,TRBV27,TRBD2,NA,CASSAAGIGYEQYF,TGTGCCAGCAGTGCAGCGGGGATCGGTTACGAGCAGTACTTC
TRBJ2-3,TRBV19,NA,NA,CASSTRNTQYF,TGTGCCAGTAGTACTAGGAATACGCAGTATTTT
TRBJ2-1,TRBV14,TRBD2,once,CASSHRDYHYNEQFF,TGTGCCAGCAGCCACCGGGACTACCATTACAATGAGCAGTTCTTC
TRBJ2-7,TRBV13,TRBD1,NA,CASSPGQGALEQYF,TGTGCCAGCAGCCCGGGACAGGGGGCACTCGAGCAGTACTTC
TRBJ2-7,TRBV7-9,NA,NA,CASRPGKGEQYF,TGTGCCAGCAGACCGGGGAAAGGCGAGCAGTACTTC
TRBJ1-5,TRBV4-1,NA,NA,CASSQAKGSNQPQHF,TGCGCCAGCAGCCAAGCAAAGGGTAGCAATCAGCCCCAGCATTTT
TRBJ2-7,TRBV5-4,NA,NA,CASSVPSSYEQYF,TGTGCCAGCAGCGTGCCCAGCTCCTACGAGCAGTACTTC
TRBJ1-2,TRBV21-1,NA,NA,CASSKAYGTAANYGYTF,TGTGCCAGCAGCAAAGCCTATGGGACCGCAGCTAACTATGGCTACACCTTC
TRBJ2-2,TRBV7-9,NA,NA,CASSLILGVTGELFF,TGTGCCAGCAGCTTAATTCTAGGTGTCACCGGGGAGCTGTTTTTT
TRBJ2-5,TRBV25-1,TRBD2,NA,CASSVSGVQETQYF,TGTGCCAGCAGTGTTAGCGGGGTCCAAGAGACCCAGTACTTC
TRBJ1-5,TRBV27,NA,NA,CASSHTPNQPQHF,TGTGCCAGCAGTCACACACCTAATCAGCCCCAGCATTTT
TRBJ1-2,TRBV28,NA,NA,CAIQGNYGYTF,TGTGCCATACAGGGAAACTATGGCTACACCTTC
TRBJ2-1,TRBV28,NA,NA,CASGGSEQFF,TGTGCCAGCGGTGGGTCTGAGCAGTTCTTC